The 23 T cell receptor beta chains presented below share a single source sample, sequenced in a study of regulatory T cells in long-lasting Graves disease (dated by TCRdb to about 2021). The time point tag for this specimen amounts to: newly diagnosed GD, antithyroid drugs for less than 3 months. For both TCR sequencing and RNA sequencing, RNA was extracted from PBMCs using TRIzol. Libraries came from multiplex PCR. TCRdb records Illumina HiSeq 4000 as the sequencer. TCR beta libraries were built with iRepertoire HTBI primers and Arm-PCR amplification of CDR3 regions. The public reads were reanalyzed by TCRdb: fastp trimming at Q25, MiXCR alignment, in-frame beta chains only. Each entry merges the rows of one CDR3 protein and shows their most common DNA and genes. Counted in this sample were about 540,000 distinct CDR3 sequences; roughly 13% of them appeared once. The leading ten clones occupy about 10% of the sample.

A further study also used this sample, focusing on T cells in Graves' hyperthyroidism and ophthalmopathy.

The specimen comprised peripheral blood mononuclear cells (PBMCs), sampled at new diagnosis, from a patient treated with antithyroid drugs. These receptors were taken from a man in his thirties or forties with Graves disease. Donor details come from another sample of the same person, matched by shared clones.

Details on this clonotype: A far more abundant clone sits one base away, making this likely a read error. The chain links TRBV7-3 to TRBJ2-1, with 8 bases identical to TRBD1. V lost 2 bases, J lost 6 bases, and 6 bases stayed unmatched. CDR3 size: 15 residues. The germline CDR1 and CDR2 sequences are SGHTA and FQGTGA. DNA for the CDR3: TGTGCCAGCAGCTTAGGGCGGGACAGGTCCAATGAGCAGTTCTTC. Translating gives CASSLGRDRSNEQFF. The full variable domain, rest sourced from reference TRBV7-3 and TRBJ2-1, is GAGVSQTPSNKVTEKGKYVELRCDPISGHTALYWYRQSLGQGPEFLIYFQGTGAADDSGLPNDRFFAVRPEGSVSTLKIQRTERGDSAVYLCASSLGRDRSNEQFFGPGTRLTVL.

This clonotype has at least ten counts. This chain connects TRBV13 to TRBJ2-5, with D tentatively TRBD1 or TRBD2 (5 bases each). CDR1 and CDR2 (germline): PRHDT, FYEKMQ (reference sequence). The V and J ends lost 5 bases and 0 bases respectively, with 16 bases between them. The CDR3 extends over 16 amino acids. Here the CDR3 reads CASSRVTMGDQETQYF. The CDR3 nucleotides read TGTGCCAGCAGCCGGGTTACGATGGGGGACCAAGAGACCCAGTACTTC.

This clonotype was observed many times. The V gene is TRBV28, the J gene TRBJ2-7; TRBD2 agrees at 9 bases. Germline V gene data show CDR1 as MDHEN and CDR2 as SYDVKM. CDR3 length: 16 amino acids. V lost 7 bases and J lost 6; bases outside the gene matches: 16. The CDR3 DNA is TGTGCCAGCACCCTTGGGGTTACTAGCGGGTGGGGCGAGCAGTACTTC. Translated, it gives CASTLGVTSGWGEQYF. Filled out from reference TRBV28 and TRBJ2-7, the complete variable domain reads DVKVTQSSRYLVKRTGEKVFLECVQDMDHENMFWYRQDPGLGLRLIYFSYDVKMKEKGDIPEGYSVSREKKERFSLILESASTNQTSMYLCASTLGVTSGWGEQYFGPGTRLTVT.

This clonotype was recorded many times. V is TRBV27 and J is TRBJ2-1; 10 nucleotides align to TRBD1. The length of the CDR3 is 18 residues. Unmatched junction bases numbered 13, after V lost 2 bases and J lost 6 bases. Germline V CDR1 and CDR2: MNHEY, SMNVEV (reference sequence). CDR3 amino acids: CASSLLNAPGQGFNEQFF. In DNA, the CDR3 is TGTGCCAGCAGTTTACTTAATGCTCCGGGACAGGGGTTCAATGAGCAGTTCTTC.

This chain connects TRBV10-3 to TRBJ2-2, with 12 bases lining up with TRBD1. The CDR3 spans 18 residues. J gave up 2 bases and V 2 bases, and 6 bases lay outside the gene matches. Germline V CDR1 and CDR2: ENHRY, SYGVKD. The CDR3 region has the DNA TGTGCCATCAGTGAGCTAACCGGGACAGGGGGCAACACCGGGGAGCTGTTTTTT. Encoded protein: CAISELTGTGGNTGELFF.

About this clonotype: This may stem from a read error, because a much larger clone lies one nucleotide away. This rearrangement joins TRBV9 to TRBJ2-1; 9 bases agree with TRBD1. Germline V lookup: CDR1 SGDLS, CDR2 YYNGEE. The CDR3 covers 16 residues. CDR3 region: CASSLYGTGSYNEPFF. CDR3 DNA: TGTGCCAGCAGCCTTTACGGGACAGGGTCCTACAATGAGCCGTTCTTC.

There are many counts of this clonotype. The chain uses TRBV2 and TRBJ1-2; perhaps TRBD1 as D (5 bases). The CDR3 sequence is 14 residues long. CDR1 is SNHLY and CDR2 is FYNNEI in the germline V gene. V lost 2 bases and J 2 bases, leaving 9 bases between the germline ends. The DNA for the CDR3 is TGTGCCAGCAGTGAAACTAGGGACAACTATGGCTACACCTTC. It encodes CASSETRDNYGYTF.

This clonotype was detected only a few times. A far larger clone is off by one base, so a read error is likely. The V call is TRBV14, the J call TRBJ2-3; 7 nucleotides line up with TRBD1. There are 14 residues in the CDR3. The J segment lost 2 bases and the V segment lost 4 bases, leaving 3 bases of the junction unmatched. Per germline, CDR1 SGHDN and CDR2 FVKESK. As DNA, the CDR3 is TGTGCCAGCAGCCCGGACAGGACCACAGATACGCAGTATTTT. Translating gives CASSPDRTTDTQYF.

This clonotype was seen at least ten times. The rearrangement links TRBV12-3 or TRBV12-4 to TRBJ2-7; 7 positions match TRBD2. The CDR3 has 13 residues. J gave up 2 bases and V 3 bases, and 1 base lay outside the gene matches. CDR3 loop: CASSFAGAYEQYF. Here the CDR3 DNA reads TGTGCCAGCAGTTTTGCGGGGGCCTACGAGCAGTACTTC.

The table lists this clonotype with many counts. The V call is TRBV30, the J call TRBJ1-2; D is undetermined. CDR1 and CDR2 (germline): GTSNPN, SVGIG (reference sequence). The CDR3 totals 13 residues. Trimming removed 6 bases at V and 5 bases at J, with 16 bases between. This chain's CDR3 is CACGLGFGYGYTF. Here the CDR3 DNA reads TGTGCCTGCGGCCTAGGGTTCGGATATGGCTACACCTTC.

To note about this clonotype: One base separates it from a far larger clone, so it is likely a read error. The V and J genes are TRBV12-3 or TRBV12-4 and TRBJ2-7; unclear D gene. The CDR3 loop spans 13 amino acids. CDR3 nucleotide sequence: TGTGCCAGCAGCTTGGGAATCACCTACGAGCATTACTTC. It yields the protein CASSLGITYEHYF.

The chain carries TRBV29-1 and TRBJ2-1; D remains ambiguous. The CDR3 extends over 12 amino acids. Per the germline V gene, CDR1 is SQVTM and CDR2 is ANQGSEA. The V gene lost 6 bases and the J gene lost 10 bases, with 16 bases spanning the gap. DNA for the CDR3: TGCAGCGTCACAAGTAGTTCCAGAGAGCAGTTCTTC. Translation gives CSVTSSSREQFF.

The chain combines TRBV6-1 with TRBJ2-1; possible D gene TRBD2, 6 bases. V was trimmed by 5 bases and J by 9 bases, leaving 20 bases between them. This CDR3 has 15 residues. Germline CDR1 is MNHNS and CDR2 is SASEGT. The CDR3: CASSLTHQGGGEQFF. The CDR3 DNA reads as TGTGCCAGCAGTCTCACTCACCAGGGAGGAGGTGAGCAGTTCTTC.

This clonotype was counted many times. The rearrangement links TRBV5-6 to TRBJ2-1, with no clear D. Germline V gene sequence: CDR1 SGHDT, CDR2 YYEEEE. Between the trimmed V and J ends, which lost 6 bases and 2 bases, there was a span of 15 bases. The CDR3 is 15 amino acids. CDR3 bases: TGTGCCAGCACCTCCCGGTTTGGCACCTACAATGAGCAGTTCTTC. Translation: CASTSRFGTYNEQFF.

This clonotype was found many times. The rearrangement uses TRBV29-1 and TRBJ1-1, with D uncertain. CDR3 length equals 14 residues. V was clipped by 6 bases and J by 0 bases, with 14 bases between them. The germline V gene has CDR1 SQVTM and CDR2 ANQGSEA. CDR3 DNA sequence: TGCAGCGTCGGAGGCACTGACGTGAACACTGAAGCTTTCTTT. Its translation: CSVGGTDVNTEAFF.

The chain uses TRBV5-1 and TRBJ2-7; D gene uncertain. V lost 0 bases and J lost 0, with 7 bases in between. This CDR3 contains 14 residues. Germline CDR1 SGHRS, CDR2 YFSETQ. The CDR3 here is CASSLADGSYEQYF. CDR3 bases: TGCGCCAGCAGCTTGGCGGACGGCTCCTACGAGCAGTACTTC.

This chain links TRBV20-1 with TRBJ2-3, with 14 bases identical to TRBD2. The CDR3 is 16 amino acids. Germline V CDR1 and CDR2: DFQATT, SNEGSKA (reference sequence). Germline trimming cut 5 bases from V and 4 bases from J; bases unmatched to any gene: 8. CDR3 sequence: CSALGGLAGAADTQYF. DNA of the CDR3: TGCAGTGCTCTTGGGGGACTAGCGGGAGCGGCAGATACGCAGTATTTT.

This clonotype occurred many times. The V call is TRBV11-3, the J call TRBJ2-5; TRBD2 matches at 7 bases. In germline, CDR1 is SGHNT, CDR2 YENEEA. The V gene end was trimmed by 6 bases and the J gene end by 5 bases; junction bases not matched to a gene: 9. This CDR3 region has 14 residues. The CDR3 loop reads CASSLRLAGETQYF. For the CDR3, the DNA is TGTGCCAGCAGTCTCCGACTAGCCGGGGAGACCCAGTACTTC.

This clonotype has a count of ten or more. The chain links TRBV28 to TRBJ2-2, with a weak D call TRBD2 (5 bases). Looked up from germline, CDR1 is MDHEN and CDR2 is SYDVKM. V was trimmed by 5 bases and J by 0 bases, leaving 10 bases between them. The CDR3 has 15 residues. CDR3 sequence (DNA): TGTGCCAGCAGTGGAGCGGTCCCGAACACCGGGGAGCTGTTTTTT. Its protein product is CASSGAVPNTGELFF. The full variable domain, completed using reference TRBV28 and TRBJ2-2, is DVKVTQSSRYLVKRTGEKVFLECVQDMDHENMFWYRQDPGLGLRLIYFSYDVKMKEKGDIPEGYSVSREKKERFSLILESASTNQTSMYLCASSGAVPNTGELFFGEGSRLTVL.

Many counts were recorded for this clonotype. The V and J genes are TRBV2 and TRBJ1-5; D is perhaps TRBD1 (6 bases). This CDR3 is 13 amino acids long. Germline assignment: CDR1 SNHLY and CDR2 FYNNEI. V lost 10 bases, J lost 3 bases, and 13 bases lay in between. CDR3 region: CATADSPNQPQHF. CDR3 bases: TGTGCCACCGCGGACAGCCCCAATCAGCCCCAGCATTTT.

This clonotype has at least ten counts. The rearrangement links TRBV12-3 or TRBV12-4 to TRBJ1-5; tentatively, D is TRBD1 (6 bases). This CDR3 spans 13 amino acids. The ends were cut back, 6 bases at V and 7 bases at J, with 13 bases in the middle. The CDR3 protein is CASRLGGSQPQHF. For the CDR3, the DNA is TGTGCCAGCAGACTAGGGGGGTCGCAGCCCCAGCATTTT.

This chain uses TRBV30 with TRBJ1-4, with D perhaps TRBD1 (5 bases). Germline-derived CDR1 and CDR2 are GTSNPN and SVGIG (reference sequence). The V gene lost 3 bases and the J gene lost 7 bases, with 12 bases spanning the gap. The CDR3 length is 13 residues. The CDR3 nucleotides read TGTGCCTGGAGCCATGGGGACGGTGAAAAACTGTTTTTT. This sequence encodes CAWSHGDGEKLFF.

Of note for this clonotype: A far more abundant clone sits one base away, making this likely a read error. The CDR3 does not end in the conserved phenylalanine or tryptophan, so this is likely a read error. The chain is built from TRBV7-2 and TRBJ2-7, with TRBD2 identical over 12 bases. From germline, CDR1 is SGHTA and CDR2 FQGNSA. With 6 bases clipped from V and 1 base from J, the junction kept 7 bases outside the gene matches. CDR3 length: 16 amino acids. CDR3 sequence: CASSSYGLAGSYEQYS. The CDR3 DNA is TGTGCCAGCAGTTCCTATGGACTAGCGGGATCCTACGAGCAGTACTCC.